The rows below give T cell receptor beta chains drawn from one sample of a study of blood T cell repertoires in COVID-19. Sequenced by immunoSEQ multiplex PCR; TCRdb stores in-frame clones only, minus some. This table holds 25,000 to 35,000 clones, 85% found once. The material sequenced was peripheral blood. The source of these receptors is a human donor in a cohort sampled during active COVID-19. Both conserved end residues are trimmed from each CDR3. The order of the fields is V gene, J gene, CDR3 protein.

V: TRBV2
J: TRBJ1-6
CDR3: ASSARDSTSPLH

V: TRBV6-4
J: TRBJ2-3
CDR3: ASKRTGSTDTQY

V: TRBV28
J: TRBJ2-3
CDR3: ASSLPDRNTDTQY

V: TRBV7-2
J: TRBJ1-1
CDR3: ASSSDRVVTEAF

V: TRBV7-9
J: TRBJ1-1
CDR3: ASSSAKGRNTEAF

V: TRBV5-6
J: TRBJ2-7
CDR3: ASSTDLNYEQY

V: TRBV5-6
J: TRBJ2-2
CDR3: ASSLLGANTGELF

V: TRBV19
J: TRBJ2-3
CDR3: ASALGGDTQY

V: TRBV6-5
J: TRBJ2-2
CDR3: ARGAAPNTGELF

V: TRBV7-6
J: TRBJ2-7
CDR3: ASSLGGLEQY

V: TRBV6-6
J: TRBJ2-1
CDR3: ASSYAEMYNEQF

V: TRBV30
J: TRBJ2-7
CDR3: AWSRGVEQY

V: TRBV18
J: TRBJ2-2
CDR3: ASSPPILQGRRELF

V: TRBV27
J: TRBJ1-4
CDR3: ASSLAGEEKLF

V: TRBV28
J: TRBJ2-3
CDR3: ASSFGEQGPDTQY

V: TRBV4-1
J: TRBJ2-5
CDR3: ASSPLRGGETQY

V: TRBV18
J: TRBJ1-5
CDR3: ASSTGGGNQPQH

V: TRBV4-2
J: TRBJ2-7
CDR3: ASSTGTGKYEQY

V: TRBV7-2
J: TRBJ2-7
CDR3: ASSLVGQGSYEQY

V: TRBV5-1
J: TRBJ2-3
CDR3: ASRLAGATDTQY

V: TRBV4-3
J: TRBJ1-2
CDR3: ASSQEVGGYGYT

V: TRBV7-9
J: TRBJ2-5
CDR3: ASSPRVAIQETQY

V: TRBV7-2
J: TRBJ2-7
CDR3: ASSLANQGVYEQY

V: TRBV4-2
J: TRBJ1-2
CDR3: ASSQEGGVGGTGYT

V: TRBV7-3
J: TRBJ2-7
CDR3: ASSLTPDSYEQY

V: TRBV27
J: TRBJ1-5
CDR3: ASSLGGATSQPQH

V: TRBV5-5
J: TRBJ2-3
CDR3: ASSLWGTSGGSAGTDTQY

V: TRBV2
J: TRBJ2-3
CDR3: ASSVRYAPDIVY

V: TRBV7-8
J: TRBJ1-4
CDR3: ASSLPPPYRGTNEKLF

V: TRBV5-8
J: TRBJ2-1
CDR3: ASSRGLAGPWGVEQF

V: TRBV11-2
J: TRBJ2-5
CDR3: ASSLGGRRAETQY

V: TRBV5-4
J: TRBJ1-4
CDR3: ASSLLGRGINEKLF

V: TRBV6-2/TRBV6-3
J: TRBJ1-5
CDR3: ASSPGQSISNQPQH

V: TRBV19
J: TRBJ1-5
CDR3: ASSFIDRETQPQH

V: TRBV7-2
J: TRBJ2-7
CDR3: ASSYPGGSYEQY

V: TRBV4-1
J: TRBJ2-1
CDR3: ASSQVGTSSYNEQF

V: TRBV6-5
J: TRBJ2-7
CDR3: ASRLKLAGGLEQY

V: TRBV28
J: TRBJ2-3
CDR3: ASSLSGADTQY

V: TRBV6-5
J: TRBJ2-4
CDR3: ASSPPGVSKNIQY

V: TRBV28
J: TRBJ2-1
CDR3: ASSFRQTYNEQF

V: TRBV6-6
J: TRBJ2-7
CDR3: ASSPLDNEQY

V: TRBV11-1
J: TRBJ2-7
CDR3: ASSPPGSYEQY

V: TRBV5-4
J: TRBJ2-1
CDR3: ASSLSGSSYNEQF

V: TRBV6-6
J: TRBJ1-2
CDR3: ASSPNAGTGGKWYGYT

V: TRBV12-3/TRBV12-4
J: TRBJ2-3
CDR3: ASYPSKRATQY

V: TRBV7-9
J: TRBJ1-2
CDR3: ASSSKQAGAGGKGYT

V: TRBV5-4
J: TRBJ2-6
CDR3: ASSPFPAAGANVLT

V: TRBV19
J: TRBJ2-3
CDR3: ASRRGATDTQY

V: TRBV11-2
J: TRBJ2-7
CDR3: ASSLAGGGVYEQY

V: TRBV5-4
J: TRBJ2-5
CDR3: ASSSTTEETQY

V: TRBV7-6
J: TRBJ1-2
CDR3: ASSQGPGLFGYT

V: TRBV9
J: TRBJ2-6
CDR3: ASVGQEDSGANVLT

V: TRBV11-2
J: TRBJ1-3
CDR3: ASTGQGRLSGNTIY

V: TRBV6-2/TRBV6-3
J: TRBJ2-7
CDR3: ASSYSLGVYEQY